These 2 T cell receptor beta chains were all obtained from the same sample, sequenced in a study of radiation and T cells in renal cell carcinoma. Sequenced by immunoSEQ multiplex PCR; TCRdb stores in-frame clones only, minus some. The table has over 120,000 clones, approximately 86% seen once; the top ten hold 15% to 20%. Time point indicated: blood 4 weeks post-SBRT, at nephrectomy. The sample's treatment: 15 Gy SBRT to primary tumor, nephrectomy 4 weeks later. The specimen comprised blood, sampled from a patient whose treatment included radiotherapy and nephrectomy. These receptors were collected from a woman in her forties or fifties with renal cell carcinoma.

The chain couples TRBV9 to TRBJ2-3; D is tentatively TRBD1 or TRBD2 (5 bases each). The germline gives CDR1 SGDLS, CDR2 YYNGEE. The germline V and J ends were trimmed by 2 bases and 5 bases, with 9 bases remaining between them. The CDR3 sequence is 13 residues long. The CDR3 loop reads CASSVGTQDTQYF. For the CDR3, the DNA is TGTGCCAGCAGCGTGGGGACGCAAGATACGCAGTATTTT.

This clone has just one count. The CDR3 nucleotides read TGTGCCAGCACGCCAGGGGAGACAAAAGAGACCCAGTACTTC. This encodes CASTPGETKETQYF. The V call is TRBV6-5, the J call TRBJ2-5; D is possibly TRBD1 (6 bases). The CDR3 has 14 amino acids. Per germline, CDR1 MNHEY and CDR2 SVGAGI. V lost 7 bases and J 3 bases, leaving 15 bases between the germline ends.